This T cell receptor beta chain was obtained from a study of T cell clones after liver transplantation. Whole-study context: Three of eight recipients were HCV-positive; others had non-autoimmune, non-viral indications. Standard immunosuppression, with no induction, continued until 12-24 months after transplant.

The CDR3 length is 15 residues. Trimming stripped 5 bases from V and 3 bases from J, with 13 bases between. Per the germline V gene, CDR1 is MNHEY and CDR2 is SMNVEV (reference sequence). Libraries were prepared by immunoSEQ multiplex PCR; TCRdb keeps only in-frame clonotypes and omits some of them. The sample includes just over 80,000 clones, about 84% seen only once; the top ten take about 0.52%. Of note for this clone: Its antigen is not identified.

General study findings and limits: The donor-reactive repertoire was only partly measurable in a couple of subjects, lacking donor cells. Graft donor-reactive T cells possibly entered the graft instead of undergoing deletion.

The V call is TRBV27, the J call TRBJ2-2, with a possible D match to TRBD2 (7 bases). The specimen was CD4+ T cells from blood, collected 45 to 46 months after liver transplant. The TCR sequence derives from a human patient who received a liver transplant. A share of the T cells may be of graft donor origin. The CDR3 DNA reads as TGTGCCAGCAGTGCGGGGAGGGGGTACACCGGGGAGCTGTTTTTT. It encodes CASSAGRGYTGELFF.